Below, 25 T cell receptor beta chains from the same sample are listed, as sequenced in a study of Ad26.COV2.S vaccination and SARS-CoV-2 variants. Indicated treatment: around 19 received Ad26.COV2.S at low or high dose, single or two shots; several received placebo; per-sample allocation not given. Sample collection was performed on day 63 after the first vaccine or placebo injection. Produced via immunoSEQ multiplex PCR; TCRdb's table is partial and in-frame only. The table has roughly 460,000 clones, about 89% seen once. This sample comprised peripheral blood, obtained in a trial of Ad26.COV2.S vaccine versus placebo. The source is a person between 18 and 65 years old who received the Ad26.COV2.S COVID-19 vaccine or a placebo.

This chain links TRBV2 with TRBJ2-7, with D hard to call. Germline CDR1 reads SNHLY; CDR2 reads FYNNEI. The ends were cut back, 6 bases at V and 3 bases at J, with 3 bases in the middle. This CDR3 is 10 amino acids long. The CDR3 nucleotides are TGTGCCAGCAGGGTCTACGAGCAGTACTTC. This gives the protein CASRVYEQYF.

The V and J genes are TRBV7-9 and TRBJ2-5; tentatively, D is TRBD1 or TRBD2 (5 bases each). The germline gives CDR1 SEHNR, CDR2 FQNEAQ (reference sequence). V dropped 6 bases and J dropped 3 bases, with 20 bases sitting between them. The CDR3 totals 16 residues. CDR3 in DNA: TGTGCCAGCAGTCGTAGGGAAGCCGGGACGGAAGAGACCCAGTACTTC. This sequence encodes CASSRREAGTEETQYF.

The V gene is TRBV11-2, the J gene TRBJ2-3, with TRBD2 as a possible D gene (6 bases). The ends were cut back, 2 bases at V and 0 bases at J, with 12 bases in the middle. CDR1 is SGHAT and CDR2 is FQNNGV in the germline V gene. The CDR3 length is 16 residues. The CDR3: CASSLLGGDSTDTQYF. CDR3 DNA: TGTGCCAGCAGCTTACTCGGCGGGGATAGCACAGATACGCAGTATTTT.

The V call is TRBV19, the J call TRBJ2-1, with a tentative D call TRBD1 (6 bases). The CDR3 contains 12 residues. Germline assignment: CDR1 LNHDA and CDR2 SQIVND (reference sequence). The V end was cut by 8 bases, the J end by 9 bases, with 14 bases between. CDR3 nucleotides: TGTGCCAGTGGAAACAGGGCGTCTGAGCAGTTCTTC. Translated, it gives CASGNRASEQFF.

This clone has a handful of counts. The chain links TRBV2 to TRBJ1-5, with 9 bases identical to TRBD1. Trimming took 4 bases from V and 6 from J; bases not matched to a gene: 4. The CDR3 runs 14 residues. Germline assignment: CDR1 SNHLY and CDR2 FYNNEI. The CDR3 here is CASSVQGALQPQHF. CDR3 bases: TGTGCCAGCAGTGTACAGGGGGCTCTTCAGCCCCAGCATTTT.

This clone was seen more than once but under ten times. The chain combines TRBV4-2 with TRBJ2-5; 8 bases fit TRBD2. This CDR3 region has 16 residues. The germline gives CDR1 LGHNA, CDR2 YNFKEQ. V shed 1 base and J 5 bases; nucleotides not matched to a gene: 9. For the CDR3, the DNA is TGTGCCAGCAGCCAAGGGAACGGGGGGGCCTTGGAGACCCAGTACTTC. Amino acids: CASSQGNGGALETQYF.

V and J are TRBV14 and TRBJ2-1, with D maybe TRBD2 (7 bases). V was pared by 6 bases and J by 9 bases, with 18 bases between. The CDR3 length is 14 residues. The germline V gene encodes CDR1 SGHDN and CDR2 FVKESK. CDR3 coding DNA: TGTGCCAGCAGACGCGGGGGCCCGGCCGGTGAGCAGTTCTTC. Amino acids: CASRRGGPAGEQFF.

The chain has TRBV11-2 and TRBJ2-7, with 9 positions matching TRBD2. V was clipped by 7 bases and J by 4 bases; unmatched bases: 11. This CDR3 region has 15 residues. Germline CDR1 SGHAT, CDR2 FQNNGV. The CDR3 protein is CASTMSGGNTYEQYF. CDR3 coding DNA: TGTGCCAGCACTATGAGCGGGGGGAACACATACGAGCAGTACTTC.

The rearrangement uses TRBV24-1 and TRBJ1-2, with no clear D. V shed 5 bases and J shed 1 base, with 7 bases lying between them. Germline V gene sequence: CDR1 KGHDR, CDR2 SFDVKD. This CDR3 comprises 13 residues. CDR3 sequence reads: CATSGGSNYGYTF. The DNA of the CDR3 is TGTGCCACCAGTGGAGGAAGTAACTATGGCTACACCTTC.

The gene calls are TRBV30 and TRBJ2-6; tentative D call: TRBD1 (5 bases). The germline V gene encodes CDR1 GTSNPN and CDR2 SVGIG (reference sequence). The length of the CDR3 is 16 residues. The V end was cut by 3 bases, the J end by 4 bases, with 16 bases between. The CDR3 nucleotides are TGTGCCTGGAGCGGCCAGGGTAATATCGGGGCCAACGTCCTGACTTTC. Translation: CAWSGQGNIGANVLTF. Combining the CDR3 with reference TRBV30 and TRBJ2-6 gives the whole variable domain SQTIHQWPATLVQPVGSPLSLECTVEGTSNPNLYWYRQAAGRGLQLLFYSVGIGQISSEVPQNLSASRPQDRQFILSSKKLLLSDSGFYLCAWSGQGNIGANVLTFGAGSRLTVL.

V usage is TRBV9 and J usage is TRBJ2-1; no reliable D call. The germline gives CDR1 SGDLS, CDR2 YYNGEE. The CDR3 is 14 residues long. Trimming stripped 1 base from V and 8 bases from J, with 13 bases between. For the CDR3, the DNA is TGTGCCAGCAGCGTATCCCCCAAAGGACATGAGCAGTTCTTC. It yields the protein CASSVSPKGHEQFF.

V and J are TRBV2 and TRBJ2-6; D ambiguous. The V gene lost 2 bases and the J gene lost 1 base, with 3 bases spanning the gap. CDR1 SNHLY and CDR2 FYNNEI come from the germline V gene. The CDR3 is 14 amino acids. The CDR3 protein is CASSETSGANVLTF. CDR3 nucleotide sequence: TGTGCCAGCAGTGAAACGTCTGGGGCCAACGTCCTGACTTTC.

The V gene is TRBV28, the J gene TRBJ2-1, with D unclear. Germline lookup yields CDR1 MDHEN and CDR2 SYDVKM. Trimming removed 1 base from V and 12 bases from J, with 10 bases in between. The CDR3 is 12 amino acids. Written as DNA, the CDR3 is TGTGCCAGCAGTTTATTAGCACTCGGGCAGTTCTTC. Residues: CASSLLALGQFF.

The rearrangement uses TRBV11-2 and TRBJ2-1; the match to TRBD2 covers 13 bases. V lost 5 bases to trimming and J lost 7 bases; unmatched junction nucleotides: 8. The CDR3 contains 16 residues. From germline, CDR1 is SGHAT and CDR2 FQNNGV. CDR3 sequence: CASSPILAGGPNEQFF. As DNA, the CDR3 is TGTGCCAGCAGCCCGATACTAGCGGGAGGGCCGAATGAGCAGTTCTTC. The full variable domain, rest sourced from reference TRBV11-2 and TRBJ2-1, is EAGVAQSPRYKIIEKRQSVAFWCNPISGHATLYWYQQILGQGPKLLIQFQNNGVVDDSQLPKDRFSAERLKGVDSTLKIQPAKLEDSAVYLCASSPILAGGPNEQFFGPGTRLTVL.

The genes are TRBV21-1 and TRBJ1-1; TRBD1, as called in the table, went unchecked against the DNA. TRBV21-1 is assigned pseudogene status. The CDR3 is made up of 19 amino acids. The CDR3 DNA is TGTGCCAGCAGCCAGCAAAGGACAGGCCGGGTACCAGCGTATGGTGAAGCTTTCTTT. This codes for CASSQQRTGRVPAYGEAFF.

CDR3 nucleotide sequence: TGTGCCAGCAGTTACATAGCTAGCGCCTACAATGAGCAGTTCTTC. Translated, it gives CASSYIASAYNEQFF. The V gene is TRBV6-5, the J gene TRBJ2-1; D possibly corresponds to TRBD2 (6 bases). The CDR3 loop spans 15 amino acids. V was shortened by 2 bases and J by 2 bases, with 10 bases between the two germline ends. Germline V lookup: CDR1 MNHEY, CDR2 SVGAGI.

The rearrangement joins TRBV9 to TRBJ1-2, with unresolved D. Germline lookup yields CDR1 SGDLS and CDR2 YYNGEE. The CDR3 loop spans 14 amino acids. The V end was cut by 1 base, the J end by 1 base, with 8 bases between. CDR3 protein: CASSVPGVNYGYTF. CDR3 in DNA: TGTGCCAGCAGCGTACCCGGTGTTAACTATGGCTACACCTTC.

The chain combines TRBV4-3 with TRBJ2-7, with D possibly matching TRBD1 (5 bases). Germline V gives CDR1 LGHNA, CDR2 YSLEER. Between the trimmed V and J ends, which lost 1 base and 3 bases, there was a span of 10 bases. This CDR3 region has 14 residues. CDR3 nucleotide sequence: TGCGCCAGCAGCCAAGGTCCAGGGCACTACGAGCAGTACTTC. Protein: CASSQGPGHYEQYF.

The rearrangement uses TRBV27 and TRBJ2-1; 12 nucleotides agree with TRBD1. The germline V gene has CDR1 MNHEY and CDR2 SMNVEV (reference sequence). This CDR3 contains 19 residues. V lost 5 bases to trimming and J lost 0 bases; unmatched junction nucleotides: 11. CDR3 bases: TGTGCCAGCAGTCCACGGGACAGGGGGCTTTTGAGCTCCTACAATGAGCAGTTCTTC. This codes for CASSPRDRGLLSSYNEQFF.

The chain has TRBV6-1 and TRBJ2-1; D gene uncertain. CDR1 and CDR2 (germline): MNHNS, SASEGT. The CDR3 is 14 amino acids. The V end was cut by 1 base, the J end by 4 bases, with 8 bases between. CDR3 protein: CASSEDLVYNEQFF. CDR3 nucleotides: TGTGCCAGCAGTGAAGATTTAGTATACAATGAGCAGTTCTTC.

The chain uses TRBV7-3 and TRBJ2-2, with a tentative D call TRBD1 (5 bases). This CDR3 is 15 amino acids long. The V and J ends lost 5 bases and 4 bases respectively, with 14 bases between them. The germline V gene encodes CDR1 SGHTA and CDR2 FQGTGA. This CDR3 is CASSPRAGPTGELFF. In DNA form, the CDR3 reads TGTGCCAGCAGCCCCAGGGCAGGGCCCACCGGGGAGCTGTTTTTT.

J is TRBJ2-3 and V is TRBV28; 10 bases are a match to TRBD2. CDR1 MDHEN and CDR2 SYDVKM come from the germline V gene. With V trimmed by 6 bases and J by 4 bases, 19 bases remained unmatched. This CDR3 region has 19 residues. The CDR3 DNA reads as TGTGCCAGCAGAGACGGGGGGACTAGCGCCACCCCGGGCGCAGATACGCAGTATTTT. It translates to CASRDGGTSATPGADTQYF. The full variable domain, its missing parts supplied by reference TRBV28 and TRBJ2-3, is DVKVTQSSRYLVKRTGEKVFLECVQDMDHENMFWYRQDPGLGLRLIYFSYDVKMKEKGDIPEGYSVSREKKERFSLILESASTNQTSMYLCASRDGGTSATPGADTQYFGPGTRLTVL.

The chain couples TRBV6-6 to TRBJ1-2; D is possibly TRBD1 (5 bases). The CDR3 has 13 residues. Trimming took off 0 bases at V and 12 bases at J, with 14 bases between the two ends. Germline lookup yields CDR1 MNHNY and CDR2 SVGAGI (reference sequence). The CDR3 DNA reads TGTGCCAGCAGTTACTCGGAGGGGCAGGCCCACACCTTC. As protein: CASSYSEGQAHTF.

V is TRBV14 and J is TRBJ2-3; D call uncertain. Germline V gene sequence: CDR1 SGHDN, CDR2 FVKESK. This CDR3 comprises 12 residues. V was pared by 5 bases and J by 4 bases, with 7 bases between. The CDR3 DNA reads TGTGCCAGCAGCTCTCTAGCAGATACGCAGTATTTT. Residues: CASSSLADTQYF.

The chain carries TRBV14 and TRBJ1-2; D not resolved. The V gene lost 5 bases and the J gene lost 14 bases, with 18 bases spanning the gap. Germline loops: CDR1 SGHDN, CDR2 FVKESK. This CDR3 has 12 residues. In DNA form, the CDR3 reads TGTGCCAGCAGCGACGTCCTGTTCCCCCGGACCTTC. Its translation: CASSDVLFPRTF.